This TCR beta chain was sequenced during a study of T cell repertoires in cytomegalovirus infection (dated by TCRdb to about 2019). Turning to the overall study: Donor HLA type was relevant to the analysis, because carriage of CMV infection together with the matching HLA type was indicated by public TCR beta signatures. The study at large found these results: The ex vivo response was dominated by HLA-C-restricted CMV-specific TCR beta clonotypes, which also provided the single most frequent clonotype in two of eight donors. In both this cohort and an independent cohort of under 450 donors, the cumulative frequency of public TCR beta family members distinguished carriers of CMV infection plus the relevant HLA type.

The sequencer listed for this sample is Illumina HiSeq 1500. Using fastp at Q25 and MiXCR, TCRdb reprocessed the public reads and kept productive beta chains. Every CDR3 protein is listed once, alongside the most common genes and DNA of its rows. For this sample the table gives approximately 500,000 distinct CDR3 sequences, of which approximately 11% were detected only once. The ten most abundant clones make up about a tenth of the sample. V lost 4 bases and J lost 6 bases, and the count of bases not matched to a germline gene is 8. The CDR3 measures 15 amino acids from cysteine to phenylalanine. CDR3 DNA is the only sequence kept; it has 45 bases, read in frame from the first base. Based on the germline V gene, the CDR1 and CDR2 sequences are SNHLY and FYNNEI. The sample holds many counts of this clonotype. Its antigen specificity is not known. Nothing much larger sits one base from this clone, and base qualities are not available.

The TCR sequence derives from a human donor in good health (CMV status not recorded). Some clones in this sample may be carry-over from other donors' samples. The chain is encoded by TRBV2 joined to TRBJ1-2; TRBD1 aligns with 10 central bases. The source material was PBMCs. The encoded CDR3 is CASSASGTGVDGYTF. The sequenced DNA: TGTGCCAGCAGTGCTTCCGGGACAGGGGTAGATGGCTACACCTTC.